This T cell receptor (beta chain) was sequenced during a study of blood T cell repertoires in COVID-19. Study in general: Specimens from acute and convalescent COVID-19 originated in the United States, Italy and Spain. From T cells, B-cell-depleted T cells, or PBMCs came the material, which was cDNA or gDNA.

Original data processing: Quantification of nucleated cells was approximated via reference gene primer amplification. Sequencing was performed with immunoSEQ multiplex PCR; in TCRdb, only in-frame clones are kept and a portion is missing. The DNA was the basis for D and trimming; V, J and clone size are from that table. Of under 70,000 clones detected, under 90% appear once; the ten largest clones hold 10% to 15%. The CDR3 spans 18 residues. V shed 0 bases and J shed 4 bases, with 21 bases lying between them. Germline CDR1 reads LNHNV; CDR2 reads YYDKDF (reference sequence). V is TRBV15 and J is TRBJ2-5; D possibly corresponds to TRBD2 (6 bases). The source material was peripheral blood. The receptor's source is a woman aged 80 or over with acute or convalescent COVID-19. The CDR3 DNA is TGTGCCACCAGCAGAGAGGCGACACTACCCCGAGCGGGAGAGACCCAGTACTTC. It yields the protein CATSREATLPRAGETQYF.